A selection of T cell receptor beta chains follows, all from one sample in a study of cytomegalovirus exposure and HLA in healthy donors. Measured with immunoSEQ multiplex PCR; TCRdb has only the in-frame clones, and not every one. The profile shows 150,000 to 180,000 clones, about 88% of them singletons. Sequences were obtained from PBMCs. These TCRs come from a woman aged 18-29 years in good health and CMV-seronegative. The CDR3 runs from the conserved cysteine through the conserved F or W. The D gene is left open where the match is weak. Some rows have no size entry. The others give once, few or many, or a class for an expanded clone.

j_call: TRBJ2-2; v_call: TRBV18; d_call: NA; clone_size: NA; cdr3_length: 14; cdr3_nt: TGTGCCAGCTCCGACATTCAGGGTCACGGGGAGCTGTTTTTT; cdr3_aa: CASSDIQGHGELFF
j_call: TRBJ2-1; v_call: TRBV5-1; d_call: TRBD2; clone_size: few; cdr3_length: 15; cdr3_nt: TGCGCCAGCAGCTTAACTAGCGGGGGGTACAATGAGCAGTTCTTC; cdr3_aa: CASSLTSGGYNEQFF
j_call: TRBJ2-1; v_call: TRBV28; d_call: NA; clone_size: NA; cdr3_length: 10; cdr3_nt: TGTGCCACGGGACTTCCGGAGCAGTTCTTC; cdr3_aa: CATGLPEQFF
j_call: TRBJ2-1; v_call: TRBV5-1; d_call: NA; clone_size: NA; cdr3_length: 14; cdr3_nt: TGCGCCAGCAGCCTGAGTAGGCTAGCCGATGAGCAGTTCTTC; cdr3_aa: CASSLSRLADEQFF
j_call: TRBJ1-5; v_call: TRBV28; d_call: TRBD1; clone_size: NA; cdr3_length: 15; cdr3_nt: TGTGCCAGCAGTCCCGGGGACAGAAGGAATCAGCCCCAGCATTTT; cdr3_aa: CASSPGDRRNQPQHF
j_call: TRBJ2-1; v_call: TRBV7-2; d_call: TRBD2; clone_size: NA; cdr3_length: 15; cdr3_nt: TGTGCCAGCAGCTTAGGACTAGCGAGCTACAATGAGCAGTTCTTC; cdr3_aa: CASSLGLASYNEQFF
j_call: TRBJ2-1; v_call: TRBV30; d_call: TRBD1; clone_size: NA; cdr3_length: 15; cdr3_nt: TGTGCCTGGAGTCTTCAGGGGGCGTCGTACAATGAGCAGTTCTTC; cdr3_aa: CAWSLQGASYNEQFF
j_call: TRBJ1-2; v_call: TRBV5-6; d_call: TRBD1; clone_size: NA; cdr3_length: 17; cdr3_nt: TGTGCCAGCAGGACACAGGGGATTTTAAGAATAAACTATGGCTACACCTTC; cdr3_aa: CASRTQGILRINYGYTF
j_call: TRBJ2-1; v_call: TRBV5-4; d_call: TRBD2; clone_size: NA; cdr3_length: 14; cdr3_nt: TGTGCCAGCAGCTTCAGCGGGAGAGTCTATGAGCAGTTCTTC; cdr3_aa: CASSFSGRVYEQFF
j_call: TRBJ2-7; v_call: TRBV28; d_call: TRBD1; clone_size: NA; cdr3_length: 11; cdr3_nt: TGTGCCAGCCAGGGGGTCTACGAGCAGTACTTC; cdr3_aa: CASQGVYEQYF
j_call: TRBJ2-7; v_call: TRBV11-2; d_call: NA; clone_size: NA; cdr3_length: 14; cdr3_nt: TGTGCCAGCAGCTTTGGCCGGGTGACCTACGAGCAGTACTTC; cdr3_aa: CASSFGRVTYEQYF
j_call: TRBJ1-5; v_call: TRBV2; d_call: NA; clone_size: NA; cdr3_length: 11; cdr3_nt: TGTGCCAGCAGTGATGGTCAGTCCCAGCATTTT; cdr3_aa: CASSDGQSQHF